This record concerns one T cell receptor (beta chain) sequence. These data come from a study of blood T cell repertoires in COVID-19. Looking at the study overall: There were acute and convalescent COVID-19 samples, and they came from the United States, Italy and Spain.

In the original analysis: For nucleated cells, counts were estimated from reference gene primer amplification. Clones were read by immunoSEQ multiplex PCR, and TCRdb kept only the in-frame ones, dropping some. V, J and clone size reflect that table, while D and trimming were determined from the DNA. The repertoire holds about 350,000 clones, 87% seen once, with approximately 0.93% in the top ten. CDR1 KGHDR and CDR2 SFDVKD come from the germline V gene. The CDR3 loop spans 15 amino acids. J gave up 4 bases and V 7 bases, and 10 bases lay outside the gene matches. Participants, about 18 to 90 years old, spanned about two dozen US areas. Symptom resolution, clearance, or two negative PCRs marked the recovered donors of Cohort 3.

The rearrangement uses TRBV24-1 and TRBJ2-5; 8 positions match TRBD1. This TCR came from a woman in her twenties or thirties who had recovered from COVID-19. Material for sequencing was PBMCs or T cells enriched from blood (not recorded which). Here the CDR3 DNA reads TGTGCCACCAGAGGACGACAGGGGCCAGGAGAGACCCAGTACTTC. Translation: CATRGRQGPGETQYF.